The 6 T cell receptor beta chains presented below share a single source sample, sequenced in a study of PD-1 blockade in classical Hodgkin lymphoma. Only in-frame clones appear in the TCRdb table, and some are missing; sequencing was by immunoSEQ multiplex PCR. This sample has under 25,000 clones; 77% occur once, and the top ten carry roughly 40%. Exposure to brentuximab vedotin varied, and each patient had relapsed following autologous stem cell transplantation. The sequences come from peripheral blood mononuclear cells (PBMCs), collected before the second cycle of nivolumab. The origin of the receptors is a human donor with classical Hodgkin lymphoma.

The CDR3 nucleotides read TGTGCCAGCAGCTTAGGGCAGGGTCCCCAGCCCCAGCATTTT. The encoded protein is CASSLGQGPQPQHF. The V gene is TRBV7-2, the J gene TRBJ1-5, with D perhaps matching TRBD1 (5 bases). With 1 base removed from V and 7 bases from J, the gap between germline ends came to 11 bases. This CDR3 contains 14 residues. CDR1 is SGHTA, CDR2 FQGNSA, per germline.

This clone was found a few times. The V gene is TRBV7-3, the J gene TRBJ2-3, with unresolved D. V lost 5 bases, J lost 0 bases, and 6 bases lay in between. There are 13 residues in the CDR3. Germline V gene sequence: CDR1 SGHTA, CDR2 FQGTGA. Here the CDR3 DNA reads TGTGCCAGCAGCGAAGGCAGCACAGATACGCAGTATTTT. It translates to CASSEGSTDTQYF.

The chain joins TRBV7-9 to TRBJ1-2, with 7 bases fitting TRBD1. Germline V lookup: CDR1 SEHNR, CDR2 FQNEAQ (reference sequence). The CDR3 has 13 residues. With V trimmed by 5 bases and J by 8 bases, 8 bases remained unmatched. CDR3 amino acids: CASSPTGIGGYTF. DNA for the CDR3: TGTGCCAGCAGCCCGACAGGGATTGGGGGCTACACCTTC.

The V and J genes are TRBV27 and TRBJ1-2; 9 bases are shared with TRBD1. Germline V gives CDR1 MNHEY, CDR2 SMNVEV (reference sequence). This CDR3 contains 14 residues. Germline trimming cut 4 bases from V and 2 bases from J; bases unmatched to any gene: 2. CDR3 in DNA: TGTGCCAGCAGTTCCGGGACAGGGAACTATGGCTACACCTTC. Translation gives CASSSGTGNYGYTF.

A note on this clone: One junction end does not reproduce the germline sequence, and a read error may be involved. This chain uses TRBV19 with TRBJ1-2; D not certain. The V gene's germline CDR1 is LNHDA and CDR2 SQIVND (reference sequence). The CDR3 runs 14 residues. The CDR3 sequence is CASSIDEPYYGYTF. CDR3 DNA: TGTGCCAGTAGTATAGACGAACCCTACTACGGCTACACCTTC.

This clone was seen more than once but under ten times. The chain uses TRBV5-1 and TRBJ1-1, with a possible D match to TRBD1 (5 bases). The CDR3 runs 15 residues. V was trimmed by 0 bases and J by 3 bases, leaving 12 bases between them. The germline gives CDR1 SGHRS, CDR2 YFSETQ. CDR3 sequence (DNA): TGCGCCAGCAGCTTGGGGGATAGGGGCCACACTGAAGCTTTCTTT. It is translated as CASSLGDRGHTEAFF.